This is a list of T cell receptor beta chains from one sample in a study of cytomegalovirus exposure and HLA in healthy donors. The assay was immunoSEQ multiplex PCR, and TCRdb's table has in-frame clones only and misses some. The data hold some 180,000 clones, with under 85% observed a single time. The sequenced sample consisted of PBMCs. Every receptor here comes from a woman aged 18-30 years in good health and CMV-seropositive. Both conserved end residues are part of each CDR3. The order of the fields is J gene, V gene, clone size, D gene, CDR3 protein, CDR3 DNA. The D gene is left open where the match is weak. For some rows the clone size is stated as once, few or many, or as a class when expanded; others skip it.

J: TRBJ1-5
V: TRBV10-1
size: -
D: -
CDR3: CASTVRASWTNHF
DNA: TGCGCCAGCACCGTAAGGGCCTCCTGGACAAACCATTTT

J: TRBJ1-2
V: TRBV21-1
size: few
D: -
CDR3: CASSPTLDRSYGYTF
DNA: TGTGCCAGCAGCCCCACCCTCGACAGGAGCTATGGCTACACCTTC

J: TRBJ1-1
V: TRBV6-6
size: -
D: TRBD1
CDR3: CASSSDREDTEAFF
DNA: TGTGCCAGCAGTTCTGACAGGGAAGACACTGAAGCTTTCTTT

J: TRBJ2-1
V: TRBV11-2
size: -
D: TRBD2
CDR3: CASSSLAGGNEQFF
DNA: TGTGCCAGCAGCTCTCTAGCGGGGGGCAATGAGCAGTTCTTC

J: TRBJ2-2
V: TRBV21-1
size: -
D: -
CDR3: CASSFPGEGDEATGELFF
DNA: TGTGCCAGCAGCTTTCCCGGAGAGGGGGATGAGGCCACCGGGGAGCTGTTTTTT

J: TRBJ2-2
V: TRBV11-3
size: -
D: -
CDR3: CASSLGERGELFF
DNA: TGTGCCAGCAGCTTAGGAGAACGCGGGGAGCTGTTTTTT

J: TRBJ2-2
V: TRBV11-3
size: -
D: -
CDR3: CASSLYSGELFF
DNA: TGTGCCAGCAGCTTATATTCCGGGGAGCTGTTTTTT

J: TRBJ2-2
V: TRBV5-1
size: -
D: TRBD1
CDR3: CASSTRQGSTGELFF
DNA: TGCGCCAGCAGTACTCGACAGGGTAGCACCGGGGAGCTGTTTTTT

J: TRBJ1-5
V: TRBV7-8
size: few
D: -
CDR3: CASSSLTDQPQHF
DNA: TGTGCCAGCAGCTCGCTTACAGATCAGCCCCAGCATTTT

J: TRBJ2-2
V: TRBV9
size: -
D: TRBD1
CDR3: CASSVAIGQVDTGELFF
DNA: TGTGCCAGCAGCGTAGCTATAGGACAGGTCGACACCGGGGAGCTGTTTTTT

J: TRBJ2-7
V: TRBV28
size: few
D: -
CDR3: CASRKLREQYF
DNA: TGTGCCAGCAGAAAACTCCGCGAGCAGTACTTC

J: TRBJ2-2
V: TRBV5-5
size: once
D: TRBD1
CDR3: CASSFWDREAGELFF
DNA: TGTGCCAGCAGCTTCTGGGACAGGGAGGCCGGGGAGCTGTTTTTT

J: TRBJ1-3
V: TRBV9
size: -
D: -
CDR3: CASSVGEGSGNTIYF
DNA: TGTGCCAGCAGCGTAGGGGAGGGATCTGGAAACACCATATATTTT

J: TRBJ1-4
V: TRBV5-1
size: -
D: -
CDR3: CASSLDGLSEKLFF
DNA: TGCGCCAGCAGCTTGGATGGGCTGTCTGAAAAACTGTTTTTT

J: TRBJ1-2
V: TRBV6-1
size: -
D: -
CDR3: CASIPVGRGGYTF
DNA: TGTGCCAGCATCCCTGTAGGAAGAGGAGGCTACACCTTC

J: TRBJ2-5
V: TRBV27
size: -
D: -
CDR3: CASSYGGETQYF
DNA: TGTGCCAGCAGTTACGGAGGGGAGACCCAGTACTTC

J: TRBJ2-7
V: TRBV27
size: -
D: -
CDR3: CASSLTGGEVEYEQYF
DNA: TGTGCCAGCAGTTTAACTGGAGGGGAGGTGGAGTACGAGCAGTACTTC

J: TRBJ1-1
V: TRBV7-9
size: few
D: -
CDR3: CASSSLQGREAFF
DNA: TGTGCCAGCAGCTCCCTACAGGGACGCGAAGCTTTCTTT

J: TRBJ1-4
V: TRBV10-3
size: -
D: TRBD1
CDR3: CAISADRGNNEKLFF
DNA: TGTGCCATCAGTGCGGACAGGGGAAATAATGAAAAACTGTTTTTT

J: TRBJ1-1
V: TRBV23-1
size: -
D: -
CDR3: CASSQSNRPNTEAFF
DNA: TGCGCCAGCAGTCAATCGAACAGGCCGAACACTGAAGCTTTCTTT

J: TRBJ2-2
V: TRBV6-5
size: few
D: TRBD1
CDR3: CASSLQTGVGWELFF
DNA: TGTGCCAGCAGTCTCCAGACAGGGGTTGGATGGGAGCTGTTTTTT

J: TRBJ1-2
V: TRBV9
size: -
D: TRBD1
CDR3: CASSGGQGNYGYTF
DNA: TGTGCCAGCAGCGGGGGACAGGGGAACTATGGCTACACCTTC

J: TRBJ1-4
V: TRBV27
size: -
D: -
CDR3: CASSPVRLEKLFF
DNA: TGTGCCAGCAGTCCCGTGAGGTTGGAAAAACTGTTTTTT

J: TRBJ1-5
V: TRBV6-5
size: -
D: -
CDR3: CASSTYSNQPQHF
DNA: TGTGCCAGCAGCACCTATAGCAATCAGCCCCAGCATTTT

J: TRBJ2-6
V: TRBV7-2
size: -
D: TRBD1
CDR3: CASSEQGSGANVLTF
DNA: TGTGCCAGCAGCGAACAGGGGTCTGGGGCCAACGTCCTGACTTTC

J: TRBJ2-2
V: TRBV6-1
size: -
D: -
CDR3: CASSEAVFDTGELFF
DNA: TGTGCCAGCAGTGAGGCGGTATTTGACACCGGGGAGCTGTTTTTT

J: TRBJ2-2
V: TRBV30
size: -
D: -
CDR3: CARQRGGTGELFF
DNA: TGTGCCCGACAAAGGGGGGGCACCGGGGAGCTGTTTTTT

J: TRBJ2-5
V: TRBV5-4
size: -
D: TRBD2
CDR3: CASSGLAGGESVLYF
DNA: TGTGCCAGCAGTGGACTAGCGGGGGGGGAGTCGGTTTTATACTTC

J: TRBJ1-5
V: TRBV19
size: -
D: -
CDR3: CATSRLTRRVAQHF
DNA: TGTGCCACCAGCCGATTAACACGGCGGGTTGCCCAGCATTTT

J: TRBJ2-5
V: TRBV5-4
size: -
D: TRBD2
CDR3: CASSPIAGGPETQYF
DNA: TGTGCCAGCAGCCCTATAGCGGGGGGGCCGGAGACCCAGTACTTC

J: TRBJ1-2
V: TRBV19
size: -
D: -
CDR3: CASNSRQSNYGYTF
DNA: TGTGCCAGTAACTCGAGGCAGAGTAACTATGGCTACACCTTC

J: TRBJ2-7
V: TRBV7-9
size: -
D: -
CDR3: CASSFPRGEQYF
DNA: TGTGCCAGCAGCTTTCCCCGAGGCGAGCAGTACTTC

J: TRBJ2-3
V: TRBV4-1
size: few
D: -
CDR3: CASSQVPVVNTQYF
DNA: TGCGCCAGCAGCCAAGTCCCAGTTGTAAATACGCAGTATTTT

J: TRBJ2-3
V: TRBV7-8
size: few
D: -
CDR3: CASGENTDTQYF
DNA: TGTGCCAGCGGAGAGAACACAGATACGCAGTATTTT

J: TRBJ1-5
V: TRBV28
size: -
D: -
CDR3: CASTGGNQPQHF
DNA: TGTGCCAGCACCGGGGGCAATCAGCCCCAGCATTTT

J: TRBJ2-7
V: TRBV4-3
size: -
D: TRBD1
CDR3: CASSQDRTGTYEQYF
DNA: TGCGCCAGCAGCCAAGATCGGACAGGAACCTACGAGCAGTACTTC

J: TRBJ2-7
V: TRBV21-1
size: -
D: -
CDR3: CASRRLTGSSYEQYF
DNA: TGTGCCAGCAGACGGCTAACAGGGAGCTCCTACGAGCAGTACTTC

J: TRBJ1-1
V: TRBV19
size: -
D: -
CDR3: CASTGVSTEAFF
DNA: TGTGCCAGTACCGGGGTTAGCACTGAAGCTTTCTTT

J: TRBJ1-2
V: TRBV5-1
size: -
D: -
CDR3: CASSNYDRLGYTF
DNA: TGCGCCAGCAGCAACTACGACAGGCTCGGCTACACCTTC

J: TRBJ1-3
V: TRBV30
size: few
D: TRBD1
CDR3: CAWSGGSGNTIYF
DNA: TGTGCCTGGTCAGGGGGCTCTGGAAACACCATATATTTT

J: TRBJ2-1
V: TRBV6-6
size: -
D: TRBD2
CDR3: CASIFLAGAPYNEQFF
DNA: TGTGCCAGCATTTTCCTAGCGGGCGCCCCCTACAATGAGCAGTTCTTC